Listed below are T cell receptor beta chains from one sample, sequenced in a study of beta chain features in type 1 diabetes. Sequenced by immunoSEQ multiplex PCR; TCRdb stores in-frame clones only, minus some. The sample lists nearly 350,000 clones; approximately 10% were seen once. Sequences were obtained from central memory CD4+ T cells from blood. The receptors come from a young man with type 1 diabetes. Each CDR3 is given with its conserved first and last residue. Fields, in order: D gene, V gene, J gene, clone size, CDR3 DNA, CDR3 protein. A D gene is named only where the DNA matches it firmly. Size is stated for part of the rows, as once, few or many counts, or as a class when the clone is expanded.

TRBD1	TRBV6-5	TRBJ2-5	few	TGTGCCAGCAGTGCCCAACAGGGGGCCTATGAGACCCAGTACTTC	CASSAQQGAYETQYF
NA	TRBV5-1	TRBJ2-7	NA	TGCGCCAGCAGCTTGGGTTCGGGGCCTTCAAGCGACGAGCAGTACTTC	CASSLGSGPSSDEQYF
TRBD1	TRBV5-6	TRBJ1-4	few	TGTGCCAGCAGTCTGGGATCGAGAGGGCAGGGGGAACTGTTTTTT	CASSLGSRGQGELFF
NA	TRBV20-1	TRBJ1-1	NA	TGCAGTTTATACGTGAACACTGAAGCTTTCTTT	CSLYVNTEAFF
NA	TRBV29-1	TRBJ1-1	few	TGCAGCGTTGGTGGTCACGGGAACACTGAAGCTTTCTTT	CSVGGHGNTEAFF
NA	TRBV19	TRBJ1-2	many	TGTGCCAGTAGTCGGGAACAGGGAAATGGCTACACCTTC	CASSREQGNGYTF
NA	TRBV15	TRBJ1-6	NA	TGTGCCACCAGCAGAGATTCCTCCTATAATTCACCCCTCCACTTT	CATSRDSSYNSPLHF
NA	TRBV28	TRBJ1-5	few	TGTGCCAGCGGGTGGATTACCAATCAGCCCCAGCATTTT	CASGWITNQPQHF
NA	TRBV12-2	TRBJ2-4	NA	TGTGCAAGTCGCTTCCAGGGGTCGGTCAAAAACATTCAGTACTTC	CASRFQGSVKNIQYF
TRBD1	TRBV7-8	TRBJ2-4	NA	TGTGCCAGCAGCTTGGACAACCGGGACAGACCCGTGTTC	CASSLDNRDRPVF
NA	TRBV5-1	TRBJ1-1	few	TGCGCCAGCAGCGCTTTACAGGGGAACACTGAAGCTTTCTTT	CASSALQGNTEAFF
TRBD2	TRBV7-9	TRBJ2-3	NA	TGTGCCAGCAGCCTTCCAAACAGCGGGAACTCGTATTTT	CASSLPNSGNSYF